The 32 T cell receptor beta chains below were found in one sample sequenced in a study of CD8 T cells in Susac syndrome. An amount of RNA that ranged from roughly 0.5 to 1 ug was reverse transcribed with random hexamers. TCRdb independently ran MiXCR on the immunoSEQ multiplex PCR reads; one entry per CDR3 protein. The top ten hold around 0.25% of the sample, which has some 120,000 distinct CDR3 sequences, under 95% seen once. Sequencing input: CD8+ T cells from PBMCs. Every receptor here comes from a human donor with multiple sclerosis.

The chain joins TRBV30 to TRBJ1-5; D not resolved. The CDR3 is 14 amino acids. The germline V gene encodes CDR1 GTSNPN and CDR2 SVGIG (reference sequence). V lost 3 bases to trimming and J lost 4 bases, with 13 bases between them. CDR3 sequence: CAWRGSDGNQPQHF. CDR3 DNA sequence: TGTGCCTGGAGAGGGTCAGATGGGAATCAGCCCCAGCATTTT.

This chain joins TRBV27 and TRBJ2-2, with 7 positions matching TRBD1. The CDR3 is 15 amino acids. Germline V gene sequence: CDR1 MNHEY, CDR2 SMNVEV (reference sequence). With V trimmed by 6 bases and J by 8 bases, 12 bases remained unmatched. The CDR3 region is CASSLTWDRRGELFF. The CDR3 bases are TGTGCCAGCAGCTTAACTTGGGACAGAAGAGGGGAGCTGTTTTTT.

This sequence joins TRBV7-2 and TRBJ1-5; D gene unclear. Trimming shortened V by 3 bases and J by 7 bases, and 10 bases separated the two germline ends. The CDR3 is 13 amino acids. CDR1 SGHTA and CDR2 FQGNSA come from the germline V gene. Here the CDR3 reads CASSLEIYQPQHF. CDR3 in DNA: TGTGCCAGCAGCTTGGAAATTTACCAGCCCCAGCATTTT. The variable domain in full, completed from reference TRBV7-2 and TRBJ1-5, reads GAGVSQSPSNKVTEKGKDVELRCDPISGHTALYWYRQSLGQGLEFLIYFQGNSAPDKSGLPSDRFSAERTGGSVSTLTIQRTQQEDSAVYLCASSLEIYQPQHFGDGTRLSIL.

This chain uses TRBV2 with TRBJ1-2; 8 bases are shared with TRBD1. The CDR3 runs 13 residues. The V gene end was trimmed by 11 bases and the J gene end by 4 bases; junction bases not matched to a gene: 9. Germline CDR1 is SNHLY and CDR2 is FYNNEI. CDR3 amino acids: CAVPTGEGYGYTF. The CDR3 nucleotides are TGTGCCGTCCCGACAGGGGAGGGCTATGGCTACACCTTC.

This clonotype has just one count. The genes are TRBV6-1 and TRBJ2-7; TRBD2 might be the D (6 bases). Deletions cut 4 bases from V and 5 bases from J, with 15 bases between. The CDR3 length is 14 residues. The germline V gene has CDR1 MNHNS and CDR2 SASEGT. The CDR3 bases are TGTGCCAGCAGTGTCGCGGGAACTGGGGACGAGCAGTACTTC. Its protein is CASSVAGTGDEQYF.

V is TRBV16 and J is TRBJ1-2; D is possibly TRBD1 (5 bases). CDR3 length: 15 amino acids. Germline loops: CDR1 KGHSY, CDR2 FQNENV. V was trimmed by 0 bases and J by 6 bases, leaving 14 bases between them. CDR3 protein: CASSQSKGTKNGYTF. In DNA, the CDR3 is TGTGCCAGCAGCCAATCTAAAGGGACTAAGAATGGCTACACCTTC.

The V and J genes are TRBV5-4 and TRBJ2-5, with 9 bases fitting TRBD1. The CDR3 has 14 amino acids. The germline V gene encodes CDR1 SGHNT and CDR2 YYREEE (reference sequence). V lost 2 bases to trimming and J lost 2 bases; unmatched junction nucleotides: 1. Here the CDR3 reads CASSFDRGQETQYF. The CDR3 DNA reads TGTGCCAGCAGCTTTGACAGGGGGCAAGAGACCCAGTACTTC.

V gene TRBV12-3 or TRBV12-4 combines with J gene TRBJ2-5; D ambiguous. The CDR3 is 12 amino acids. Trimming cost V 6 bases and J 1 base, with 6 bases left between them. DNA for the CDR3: TGTGCCAGCAGGCACAGCCAAGAGACCCAGTACTTC. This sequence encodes CASRHSQETQYF.

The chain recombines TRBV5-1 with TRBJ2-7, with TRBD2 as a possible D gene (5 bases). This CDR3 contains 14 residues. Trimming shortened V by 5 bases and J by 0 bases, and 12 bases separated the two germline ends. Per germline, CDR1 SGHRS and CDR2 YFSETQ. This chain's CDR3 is CASRIAGSSYEQYF. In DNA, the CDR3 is TGCGCCAGCAGAATTGCGGGTAGCTCCTACGAGCAGTACTTC.

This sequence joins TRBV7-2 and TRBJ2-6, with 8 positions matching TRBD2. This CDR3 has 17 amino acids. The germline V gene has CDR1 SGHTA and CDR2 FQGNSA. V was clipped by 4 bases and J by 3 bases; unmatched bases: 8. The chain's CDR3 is CASSSQGGRNGANVLTF. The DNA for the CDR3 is TGTGCCAGCAGCTCCCAGGGCGGGAGGAATGGGGCCAACGTCCTGACTTTC.

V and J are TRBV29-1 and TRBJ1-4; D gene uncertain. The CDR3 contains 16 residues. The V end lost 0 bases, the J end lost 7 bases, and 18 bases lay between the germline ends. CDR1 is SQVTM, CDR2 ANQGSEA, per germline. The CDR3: CSVEDPDEERSEKLFF. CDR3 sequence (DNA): TGCAGCGTTGAAGATCCCGACGAAGAACGGTCTGAAAAACTGTTTTTT.

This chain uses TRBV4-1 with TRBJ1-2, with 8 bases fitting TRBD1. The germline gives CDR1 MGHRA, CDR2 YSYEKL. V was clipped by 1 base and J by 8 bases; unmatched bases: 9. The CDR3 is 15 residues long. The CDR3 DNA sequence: TGCGCCAGCAGCCAAGGGGGACAGGACCTAGACGGCTACACCTTC. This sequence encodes CASSQGGQDLDGYTF.

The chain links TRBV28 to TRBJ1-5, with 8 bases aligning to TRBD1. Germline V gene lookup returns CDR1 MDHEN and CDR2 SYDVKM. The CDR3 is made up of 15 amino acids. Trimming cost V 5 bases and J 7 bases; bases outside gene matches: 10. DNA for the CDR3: TGTGCCAGCAGTACCTCCGTCCAGGGGGCCCAGCCCCAGCATTTT. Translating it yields CASSTSVQGAQPQHF.

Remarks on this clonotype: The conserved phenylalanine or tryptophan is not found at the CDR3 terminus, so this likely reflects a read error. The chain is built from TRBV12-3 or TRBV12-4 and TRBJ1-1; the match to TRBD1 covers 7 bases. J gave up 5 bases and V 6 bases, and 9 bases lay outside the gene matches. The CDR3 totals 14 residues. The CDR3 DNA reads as TGTGCCAGCAGGGCCGGACAGGACCCTACTGAAGCTTTCCTT. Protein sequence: CASRAGQDPTEAFL.

Written as DNA, the CDR3 is TGTGCCAGCAGTAAAATTCGACAGGGCAGAGATACGCAGTATTTT. Its protein is CASSKIRQGRDTQYF. The gene calls are TRBV2 and TRBJ2-3, with 7 bases aligning to TRBD1. Germline V gives CDR1 SNHLY, CDR2 FYNNEI. J was trimmed by 5 bases and V by 5 bases; bases with no gene match: 10. CDR3 length: 15 amino acids.

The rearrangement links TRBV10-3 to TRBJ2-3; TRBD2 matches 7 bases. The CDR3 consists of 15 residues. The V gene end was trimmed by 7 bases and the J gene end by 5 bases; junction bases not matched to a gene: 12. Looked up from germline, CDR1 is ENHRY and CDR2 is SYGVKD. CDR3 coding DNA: TGTGCCATCAAGCGGCTAGCGGAGCCCGGAGATACGCAGTATTTT. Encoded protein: CAIKRLAEPGDTQYF.

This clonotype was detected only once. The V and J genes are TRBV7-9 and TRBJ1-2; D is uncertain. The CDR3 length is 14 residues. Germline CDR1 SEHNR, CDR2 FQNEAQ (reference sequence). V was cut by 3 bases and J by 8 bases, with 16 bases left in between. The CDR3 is CASSFLGTVFGYTF. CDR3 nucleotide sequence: TGTGCCAGCAGCTTTCTGGGCACCGTCTTCGGCTACACCTTC.

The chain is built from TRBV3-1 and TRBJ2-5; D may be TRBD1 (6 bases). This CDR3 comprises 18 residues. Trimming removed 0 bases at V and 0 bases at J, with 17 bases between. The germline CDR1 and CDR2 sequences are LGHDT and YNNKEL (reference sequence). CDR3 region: CASSQDFTSGHNQETQYF. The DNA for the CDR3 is TGTGCCAGCAGCCAAGATTTCACATCGGGACACAACCAAGAGACCCAGTACTTC.

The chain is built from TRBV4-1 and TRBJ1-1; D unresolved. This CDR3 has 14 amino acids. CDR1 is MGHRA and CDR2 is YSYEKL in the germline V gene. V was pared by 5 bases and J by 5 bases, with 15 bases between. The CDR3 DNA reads TGCGCCAGCAGCTCCAACGATGCTGGGACTGAAGCTTTCTTT. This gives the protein CASSSNDAGTEAFF.

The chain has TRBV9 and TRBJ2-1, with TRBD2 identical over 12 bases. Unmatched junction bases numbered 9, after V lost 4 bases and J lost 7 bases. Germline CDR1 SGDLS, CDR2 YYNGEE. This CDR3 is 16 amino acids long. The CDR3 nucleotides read TGTGCCAGCAGCCCCCCGACTAGCGGGAGCCGGAATGAGCAGTTCTTC. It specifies CASSPPTSGSRNEQFF.

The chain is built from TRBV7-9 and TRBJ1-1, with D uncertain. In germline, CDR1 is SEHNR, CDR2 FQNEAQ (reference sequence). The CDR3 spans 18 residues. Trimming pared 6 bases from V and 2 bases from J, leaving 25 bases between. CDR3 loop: CASSPPLAAGPLNTEAFF. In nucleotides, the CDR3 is TGTGCCAGCAGTCCCCCGTTGGCCGCCGGCCCCCTCAACACTGAAGCTTTCTTT.

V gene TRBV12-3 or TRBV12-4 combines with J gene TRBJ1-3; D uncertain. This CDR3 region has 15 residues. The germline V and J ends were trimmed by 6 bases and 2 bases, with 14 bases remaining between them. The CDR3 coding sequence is TGTGCCAGCAGGATGCGTTGGAGGACTGGAAACACCATATATTTT. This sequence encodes CASRMRWRTGNTIYF.

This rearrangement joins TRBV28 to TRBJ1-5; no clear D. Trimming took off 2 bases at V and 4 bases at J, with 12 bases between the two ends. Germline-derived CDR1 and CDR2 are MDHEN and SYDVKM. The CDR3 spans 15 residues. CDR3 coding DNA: TGTGCCAGCAGTTTAGCCACAAATAGGAATCAGCCCCAGCATTTT. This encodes CASSLATNRNQPQHF.

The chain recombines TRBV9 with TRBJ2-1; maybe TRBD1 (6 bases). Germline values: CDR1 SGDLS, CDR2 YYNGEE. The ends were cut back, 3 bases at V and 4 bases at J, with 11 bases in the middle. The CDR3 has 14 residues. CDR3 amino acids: CASSAEQGYNEQFF. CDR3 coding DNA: TGTGCCAGCAGCGCGGAACAGGGATACAATGAGCAGTTCTTC.

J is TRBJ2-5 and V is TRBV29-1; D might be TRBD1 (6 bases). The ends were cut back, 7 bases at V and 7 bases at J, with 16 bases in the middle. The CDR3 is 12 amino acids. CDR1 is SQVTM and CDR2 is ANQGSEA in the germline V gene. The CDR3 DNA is TGCAGCGCCGAACAGGGCCTCGGGACCCAGTACTTC. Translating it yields CSAEQGLGTQYF.

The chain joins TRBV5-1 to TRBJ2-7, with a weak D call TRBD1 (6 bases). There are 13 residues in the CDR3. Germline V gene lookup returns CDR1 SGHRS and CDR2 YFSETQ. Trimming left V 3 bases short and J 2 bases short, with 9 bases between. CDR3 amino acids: CASSWTVTYEQYF. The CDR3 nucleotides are TGCGCCAGCAGCTGGACAGTCACCTACGAGCAGTACTTC.

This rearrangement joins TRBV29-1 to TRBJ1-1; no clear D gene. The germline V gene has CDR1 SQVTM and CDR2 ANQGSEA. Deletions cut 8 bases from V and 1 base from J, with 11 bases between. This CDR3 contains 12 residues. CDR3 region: CSLRAGNTEAFF. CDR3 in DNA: TGCAGCCTAAGGGCAGGGAACACTGAAGCTTTCTTT. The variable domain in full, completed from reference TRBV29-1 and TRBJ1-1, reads SAVISQKPSRDICQRGTSLTIQCQVDSQVTMMFWYRQQPGQSLTLIATANQGSEATYESGFVIDKFPISRPNLTFSTLTVSNMSPEDSSIYLCSLRAGNTEAFFGQGTRLTVV.

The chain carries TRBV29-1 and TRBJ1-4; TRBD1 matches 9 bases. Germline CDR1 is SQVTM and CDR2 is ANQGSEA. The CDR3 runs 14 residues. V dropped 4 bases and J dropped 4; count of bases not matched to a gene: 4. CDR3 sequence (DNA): TGCAGCGTTGTACAGGGGGCACTTAATGAAAAACTGTTTTTT. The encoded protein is CSVVQGALNEKLFF. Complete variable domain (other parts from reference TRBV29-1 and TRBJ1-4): SAVISQKPSRDICQRGTSLTIQCQVDSQVTMMFWYRQQPGQSLTLIATANQGSEATYESGFVIDKFPISRPNLTFSTLTVSNMSPEDSSIYLCSVVQGALNEKLFFGSGTQLSVL.

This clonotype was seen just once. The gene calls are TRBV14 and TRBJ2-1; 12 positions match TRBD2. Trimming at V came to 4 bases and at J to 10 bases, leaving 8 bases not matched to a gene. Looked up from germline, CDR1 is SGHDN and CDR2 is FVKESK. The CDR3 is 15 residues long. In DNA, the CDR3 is TGTGCCAGCAGCCGGGTGCTAGCGGGAGGGCCGGAGCAGTTCTTC. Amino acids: CASSRVLAGGPEQFF. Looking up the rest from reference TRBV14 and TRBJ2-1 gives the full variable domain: EAGVTQFPSHSVIEKGQTVTLRCDPISGHDNLYWYRRVMGKEIKFLLHFVKESKQDESGMPNNRFLAERTGGTYSTLKVQPAELEDSGVYFCASSRVLAGGPEQFFGPGTRLTVL.

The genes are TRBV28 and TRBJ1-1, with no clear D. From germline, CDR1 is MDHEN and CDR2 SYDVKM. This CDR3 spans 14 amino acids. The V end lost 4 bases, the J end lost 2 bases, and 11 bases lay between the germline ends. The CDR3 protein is CASSSPDINTEAFF. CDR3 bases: TGTGCCAGCAGTTCCCCGGATATCAACACTGAAGCTTTCTTT.

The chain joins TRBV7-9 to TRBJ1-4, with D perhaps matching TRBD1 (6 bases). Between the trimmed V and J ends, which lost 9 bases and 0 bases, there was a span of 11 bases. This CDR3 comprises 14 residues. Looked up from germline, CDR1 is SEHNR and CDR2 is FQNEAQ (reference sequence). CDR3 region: CASGQQTTNEKLFF. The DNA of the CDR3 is TGTGCCAGTGGACAGCAGACAACTAATGAAAAACTGTTTTTT.

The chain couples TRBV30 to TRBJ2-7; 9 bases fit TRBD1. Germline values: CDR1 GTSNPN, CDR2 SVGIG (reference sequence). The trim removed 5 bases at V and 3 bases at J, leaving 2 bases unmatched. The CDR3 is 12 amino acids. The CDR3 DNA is TGTGCCTGGGGGACAGGGCACTACGAGCAGTACTTC. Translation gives CAWGTGHYEQYF. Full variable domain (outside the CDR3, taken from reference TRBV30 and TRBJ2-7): SQTIHQWPATLVQPVGSPLSLECTVEGTSNPNLYWYRQAAGRGLQLLFYSVGIGQISSEVPQNLSASRPQDRQFILSSKKLLLSDSGFYLCAWGTGHYEQYFGPGTRLTVT.